This section outlines one T cell receptor beta chain sequence together with its context. The data originate from a study of blood T cell repertoires in COVID-19. Clones were sequenced by immunoSEQ multiplex PCR, and TCRdb holds only the in-frame ones, with some missing. Of about 270,000 clones in the sample, about nine tenths were seen once. The CDR3 has 13 residues. V trimming: 2 bases; J trimming: 9 bases; junction bases outside the gene matches: 8. Germline CDR1 is GTSNPN and CDR2 is SVGIG (reference sequence). Everyone who took part was about 18 to 89 years old, and they came from about two dozen US areas. Cohort allocation depended upon clinical history that participants reported. Recovered Cohort 3 donors showed two negative PCRs, clearance, or symptom resolution.

V usage is TRBV30 and J usage is TRBJ2-5; 8 bases match TRBD2. The source material was PBMCs or T cells enriched from blood (not recorded which). This receptor was identified in an older woman who had recovered from COVID-19. The CDR3, as DNA: TGTGCCTGGAGTCCCGAGCGGGGGCAGTCCCAGTACTTC. Protein sequence: CAWSPERGQSQYF.